Listed here is a single TCR beta chain. This entry belongs to a study of blood T cell repertoires in COVID-19. Overall study context: Samples of COVID-19 (acute and convalescent) were obtained from the United States, Italy and Spain. Sample material is recorded as cDNA or gDNA derived from T cells, B-cell-depleted T cells, or PBMCs.

Methods used by the authors: Amplifying reference gene primers gave estimates of nucleated cell counts. Some clones are missing from TCRdb's copy, which holds only in-frame ones; the method was immunoSEQ multiplex PCR. Clone size and the V and J calls come from that table; the DNA yielded D and trimming. The sample holds some 150,000 clones; about nine tenths are singletons and the top ten take 1.5% to 2%. Germline V gene lookup returns CDR1 GTSNPN and CDR2 SVGIG (reference sequence). The CDR3 contains 15 residues. The V gene end was trimmed by 2 bases and the J gene end by 6 bases; junction bases not matched to a gene: 7.

The gene calls are TRBV30 and TRBJ2-3; 11 nucleotides match TRBD2. Sequences were obtained from peripheral blood. The receptor was derived from a woman in her 50s with acute or convalescent COVID-19. DNA for the CDR3: TGTGCCTGGAGTAAATTACTAGCGGGAGCGGATACGCAGTATTTT. Translating it yields CAWSKLLAGADTQYF.